This TCR beta chain was recorded in a study of T cells and Merkel cell carcinoma outcomes. Points from the study as a whole: Reportedly, T-cell repertoire with density predicts Merkel cell carcinoma outcomes.

This clone was detected once. What it recognizes is unknown. Sequencing was performed with immunoSEQ multiplex PCR; in TCRdb, only in-frame clones are kept and a portion is missing. Among about 14,000 clones listed, around nine tenths were seen once. Per the germline V gene, CDR1 is MNHEY and CDR2 is SMNVEV (reference sequence). The CDR3 has 17 residues. Losses at the gene ends were 3 bases for V and 2 bases for J; bases not matched to a gene: 11. Sequenced: tumor tissue from Merkel cell carcinoma. The TCR originated in a human donor with Merkel cell carcinoma. The chain has TRBV27 and TRBJ2-3, with 7 bases fitting TRBD2. This chain's CDR3 is CASSFKTGGGNTDTQYF. The CDR3 DNA follows: TGTGCCAGCAGTTTTAAGACGGGAGGTGGGAACACAGATACGCAGTATTTT.